Included here is one T cell receptor (beta chain) sequence, with context. This clone's antigen is unknown. Nothing much larger sits one base from this clone, and base qualities are not available. Library preparation employed the immunoSEQ multiplex PCR assay. TCRdb stores this immuneACCESS table with in-frame sequences only. Part of the clones is absent; in the studies checked, under half of the shortfall reflects unresolved V genes, and no reason is known for the rest. This sample gives 120,000 or so clones in total; 78% of them show up just once. The top ten clonotypes cover over 4% of the sample. This sample is part of a study of radiotherapy plus CTLA-4 blockade in lung cancer (dated by TCRdb to the late 2010s). Context from the whole study: Among the enrolled patients, about 19% had an objective response, and about 31% reached disease control.

The CDR3 measures 15 amino acids from cysteine to phenylalanine. The entry retains the CDR3 DNA only, 45 bases that are in frame from base 1. The germline V gene sets CDR1 to SGHRS and CDR2 to YFSETQ. The germline ends are 13 bases apart after V is trimmed by 3 bases and J by 3 bases. Overall study results and their limits: After treatment with radiotherapy and ipilimumab, TCR clones that came from tumors expanded in the peripheral blood. Early dynamic changes in blood T cell clones, together with increased serum interferon-beta after radiation, were reported as the strongest predictors of response.

The study evaluated CTLA-4 blockade (ipilimumab) given together with focal radiation therapy in patients who had chemo-refractory metastatic non-small-cell lung cancer. Recombination linked TRBV5-1 to TRBJ2-1; no D gene is confidently identified. The origin of this receptor is a human donor with non-small cell lung cancer who had a partial response to radiotherapy plus ipilimumab. Sequencing used peripheral blood, obtained from a patient treated with radiotherapy plus ipilimumab. CDR3 loop: CASSSDIALYNEQFF. The DNA sequence is as follows: TGCGCCAGCAGCTCAGACATCGCCCTCTACAATGAGCAGTTCTTC.